A single sample is the source of the 24 T cell receptor beta chains below, sequenced in a study of PD-1 blockade in classical Hodgkin lymphoma. The time point: newly diagnosed, previously untreated cHL patient sample. Thawed PBMCs underwent magnetic negative selection to yield purified CD4+ T cells. This table comes from immunoSEQ multiplex PCR, and its TCRdb copy is limited to in-frame clones, with some not included. The sample carries some 30,000 clones, 88% recorded once. Material: CD4+ T cells from blood. These TCRs come from a human donor with classical Hodgkin lymphoma.

DNA of the CDR3: TGTGCCAGCAGCTTGGTTGGGGAAGATACGCAGTATTTT. Its translation is CASSLVGEDTQYF. The chain uses TRBV5-4 and TRBJ2-3; D gene unclear. Trimming left V 0 bases short and J 5 bases short, with 7 bases between. The CDR3 is 13 residues long. In germline, CDR1 is SGHNT, CDR2 YYREEE (reference sequence).

The genes are TRBV7-2 and TRBJ1-5; TRBD1 might be the D (6 bases). The CDR3 runs to 13 residues. The germline gives CDR1 SGHTA, CDR2 FQGNSA. Deletions cut 5 bases from V and 7 bases from J, with 12 bases between. CDR3 bases: TGTGCCAGCAGCCAAGCCCAGGGGCAGCCCCAGCATTTT. It codes for CASSQAQGQPQHF.

The V gene is TRBV14, the J gene TRBJ2-1, with D unresolved. Trimming removed 1 base at V and 9 bases at J, with 10 bases between. CDR3 length: 13 residues. CDR1 is SGHDN and CDR2 is FVKESK in the germline V gene. CDR3 amino acids: CASSQGTGREQFF. In nucleotides, the CDR3 is TGTGCCAGCAGCCAAGGGACGGGTCGTGAGCAGTTCTTC.

The genes are TRBV9 and TRBJ1-2; D is unclear. V was pared by 0 bases and J by 4 bases, with 10 bases between. The length of the CDR3 is 14 residues. Germline loops: CDR1 SGDLS, CDR2 YYNGEE. Written as DNA, the CDR3 is TGTGCCAGCAGCGTAGAGAGAGGGTTCTATGGCTACACCTTC. The encoded protein is CASSVERGFYGYTF.

The chain has TRBV4-1 and TRBJ2-7; D uncertain. This CDR3 is built from 14 residues. V shed 0 bases and J shed 1 base, with 7 bases lying between them. In germline, CDR1 is MGHRA, CDR2 YSYEKL. The CDR3 spells CASSQEVQSYEQYF. CDR3 bases: TGCGCCAGCAGCCAAGAGGTACAGTCCTACGAGCAGTACTTC.

The chain uses TRBV11-2 and TRBJ2-4, with D perhaps matching TRBD1 (6 bases). This CDR3 contains 15 residues. Germline CDR1 SGHAT, CDR2 FQNNGV. V was pared by 7 bases and J by 0 bases, with 13 bases between. This CDR3 reads CASNKGTLAKNIQYF. The CDR3 nucleotides are TGTGCCAGCAACAAGGGGACATTAGCCAAAAACATTCAGTACTTC.

This chain connects TRBV6-6 to TRBJ2-3; D unclear. V was trimmed by 8 bases and J by 0 bases, leaving 6 bases between them. The CDR3 is 12 residues long. Germline assignment: CDR1 MNHNY and CDR2 SVGAGI (reference sequence). DNA for the CDR3: TGTGCCAGCCTACAGAGCACAGATACGCAGTATTTT. This gives the protein CASLQSTDTQYF.

This clone was detected only a few times. V usage is TRBV29-1 and J usage is TRBJ1-5; no definite D call. The CDR3 is 13 residues long. Deletions cut 6 bases from V and 2 bases from J, with 11 bases between. Germline V gene sequence: CDR1 SQVTM, CDR2 ANQGSEA. The CDR3 reads CSVVGEGNQPQHF. The DNA for the CDR3 is TGCAGCGTGGTGGGTGAGGGCAATCAGCCCCAGCATTTT.

The chain has TRBV25-1 and TRBJ1-1; the match to TRBD1 covers 7 bases. CDR1 and CDR2 from the germline V gene are MGHDK and SYGVNS. The CDR3 has 16 residues. V was clipped by 5 bases and J by 0 bases; unmatched bases: 9. The CDR3: CASSPAKGQLNTEAFF. The CDR3 coding sequence is TGTGCCAGCAGTCCAGCTAAGGGACAGCTGAACACTGAAGCTTTCTTT.

The rearrangement links TRBV5-6 to TRBJ1-1; TRBD1 is a possible D gene (5 bases). The V gene's germline CDR1 is SGHDT and CDR2 YYEEEE. The V end lost 3 bases, the J end lost 1 base, and 13 bases lay between the germline ends. The CDR3 totals 15 residues. The CDR3 loop is CASSSLTTANTEAFF. Written as DNA, the CDR3 is TGTGCCAGCAGCTCTCTTACGACAGCGAACACTGAAGCTTTCTTT.

J is TRBJ2-5 and V is TRBV5-5; D gene ambiguous. This CDR3 comprises 15 residues. Germline V gives CDR1 SGHKS, CDR2 YYEKEE (reference sequence). V shed 4 bases and J shed 4 bases, with 17 bases lying between them. The CDR3 DNA sequence: TGTGCCAGCAGCCCCCCCCGGGCCCTGTTAGAGACCCAGTACTTC. As protein: CASSPPRALLETQYF. The full variable domain, with the rest looked up from reference TRBV5-5 and TRBJ2-5, is DAGVTQSPTHLIKTRGQQVTLRCSPISGHKSVSWYQQVLGQGPQFIFQYYEKEERGRGNFPDRFSARQFPNYSSELNVNALLLGDSALYLCASSPPRALLETQYFGPGTRLLVL.

This clone was found once. This chain joins TRBV5-1 and TRBJ2-1; 13 bases agree with TRBD2. The CDR3 contains 17 residues. After removal of 1 base from V and 6 bases from J, the junction contained 7 bases not matched to a gene. Per germline, CDR1 SGHRS and CDR2 YFSETQ. The CDR3 here is CASSLRTSGRGTNEQFF. As DNA, the CDR3 is TGCGCCAGCAGCTTGAGAACTAGCGGGAGGGGGACCAATGAGCAGTTCTTC.

This clone was observed a few times. The chain joins TRBV29-1 to TRBJ1-1, with D perhaps matching TRBD1 (6 bases). From germline, CDR1 is SQVTM and CDR2 ANQGSEA. This CDR3 region has 16 residues. V lost 3 bases to trimming and J lost 1 base, with 18 bases between them. The CDR3 coding sequence is TGCAGCGTTGACGGACGAACAGGGTTACGGAACACTGAAGCTTTCTTT. Protein product: CSVDGRTGLRNTEAFF.

The chain combines TRBV7-2 with TRBJ2-5, with D possibly TRBD2 on 7 matching bases. CDR1 is SGHTA and CDR2 is FQGNSA in the germline V gene. CDR3 length: 15 amino acids. Trimming left V 1 base short and J 5 bases short, with 14 bases between. CDR3 nucleotide sequence: TGTGCCAGCAGCTTAGGCGGGGGCGCAACGGAGACCCAGTACTTC. Amino acids: CASSLGGGATETQYF.

The rearrangement uses TRBV4-1 and TRBJ1-1; D remains unclear. The CDR3 runs 14 residues. Germline-derived CDR1 and CDR2 are MGHRA and YSYEKL. V was clipped by 2 bases and J by 8 bases, with 15 bases between them. The CDR3 DNA follows: TGCGCCAGCAGCCAACTATTTCGGCAGACCGAAGCTTTCTTT. It specifies CASSQLFRQTEAFF.

This clone was detected once. The chain recombines TRBV7-9 with TRBJ1-2; D may be TRBD1 (5 bases). V was cut by 0 bases and J by 5 bases, with 16 bases left in between. The CDR3 totals 16 residues. Looked up from germline, CDR1 is SEHNR and CDR2 is FQNEAQ (reference sequence). The CDR3: CASSLAPGKAGYGYTF. CDR3 nucleotides: TGTGCCAGCAGCTTAGCGCCAGGGAAAGCAGGATATGGCTACACCTTC.

The chain combines TRBV7-2 with TRBJ2-1; 9 bases are shared with TRBD2. V gave up 1 base and J gave up 5 bases; unmatched junction bases: 9. The CDR3 sequence is 17 residues long. CDR1 SGHTA and CDR2 FQGNSA come from the germline V gene. The CDR3 DNA reads TGTGCCAGCAGCTTAGGGCGACTAGCGGACCAACACAATGAGCAGTTCTTC. Protein sequence: CASSLGRLADQHNEQFF.

The chain couples TRBV5-1 to TRBJ2-1, with TRBD2 matching over 7 bases. The CDR3 runs 17 residues. From germline, CDR1 is SGHRS and CDR2 YFSETQ. V gave up 3 bases and J gave up 6 bases; unmatched junction bases: 15. The CDR3, as DNA: TGCGCCAGCAGCTGGAACGGGAGGCAGATCACAGGCAATGAGCAGTTCTTC. The encoded protein is CASSWNGRQITGNEQFF.

The genes are TRBV19 and TRBJ2-7; TRBD2 matches 14 bases. Germline loops: CDR1 LNHDA, CDR2 SQIVND (reference sequence). The CDR3 runs to 15 residues. V gave up 6 bases and J gave up 4 bases; unmatched junction bases: 5. The CDR3 DNA reads TGTGCCAGTAGCCAGGGACTAGCGGGAGTTTACGAGCAGTACTTC. Translation gives CASSQGLAGVYEQYF.

This clone was seen a single time. The rearrangement links TRBV5-4 to TRBJ1-1; D unclear. Germline CDR1 reads SGHNT; CDR2 reads YYREEE (reference sequence). V was pared by 4 bases and J by 1 base, with 17 bases between. The CDR3 loop spans 16 amino acids. The DNA of the CDR3 is TGTGCCAGCAGCCCCGGCGGAGCATTAGAGAACACTGAAGCTTTCTTT. Translating gives CASSPGGALENTEAFF.

J is TRBJ1-1 and V is TRBV28, with 8 bases that match TRBD1. Losses at the gene ends were 6 bases for V and 10 bases for J; bases not matched to a gene: 7. CDR1 and CDR2 (germline): MDHEN, SYDVKM. The CDR3 runs 12 residues. The CDR3 spells CASSPLDRGAFF. DNA for the CDR3: TGTGCCAGCAGCCCCTTAGACAGGGGAGCTTTCTTT.

This chain joins TRBV21-1 and TRBJ2-7. TRBV21-1 is described as a pseudogene. The CDR3 totals 11 residues. The DNA of the CDR3 is TGTGCCAGCCCCGACCCATACGAGCAGTACGTC. Translation gives CASPDPYEQYV.

The chain has TRBV7-9 and TRBJ1-3, with unresolved D. V was pared by 2 bases and J by 0 bases, with 14 bases between. The germline CDR1 and CDR2 sequences are SEHNR and FQNEAQ (reference sequence). The CDR3 has 17 amino acids. The CDR3 sequence: CASSLSWQHLSGNTIYF. The CDR3 DNA sequence: TGTGCCAGCAGCTTATCGTGGCAGCACCTCTCTGGAAACACCATATATTTT.

V and J are TRBV7-3 and TRBJ2-2, with D possibly TRBD2 on 6 matching bases. Germline CDR1 SGHTA, CDR2 FQGTGA. V dropped 0 bases and J dropped 9 bases, with 20 bases sitting between them. This CDR3 contains 17 residues. CDR3 in DNA: TGTGCCAGCAGCTTAACGGGGTTAGGACGGAGGGGCCGGGAGCTGTTTTTT. Protein product: CASSLTGLGRRGRELFF. The complete variable domain, with remaining parts taken from reference TRBV7-3 and TRBJ2-2, reads GAGVSQTPSNKVTEKGKYVELRCDPISGHTALYWYRQSLGQGPEFLIYFQGTGAADDSGLPNDRFFAVRPEGSVSTLKIQRTERGDSAVYLCASSLTGLGRRGRELFFGEGSRLTVL.